These 17 T cell receptor beta chains share one sample of origin, sequenced in a study of blood T cell repertoires in COVID-19. The assay was immunoSEQ multiplex PCR, and TCRdb's table has in-frame clones only and misses some. The sample contains approximately 450,000 clones, roughly 85% of which appear only once. Source material: PBMCs or T cells enriched from blood (not recorded which). All receptors derive from a young woman with acute COVID-19.

The chain has TRBV5-4 and TRBJ2-3; D not resolved. Germline CDR1 and CDR2: SGHNT and YYREEE (reference sequence). V lost 3 bases and J 3 bases, leaving 5 bases between the germline ends. This CDR3 region has 12 residues. Here the CDR3 reads CASSSGTDTQYF. CDR3 bases: TGTGCCAGCAGCTCCGGGACAGATACGCAGTATTTT.

The V call is TRBV30, the J call TRBJ2-3, with D possibly being TRBD1 (6 bases). Looked up from germline, CDR1 is GTSNPN and CDR2 is SVGIG (reference sequence). V was cut by 5 bases and J by 0 bases, with 9 bases left in between. The CDR3 runs 13 residues. The CDR3 DNA reads TGTGCCTGGGTCAGGGGTAGCACAGATACGCAGTATTTT. Encoded protein: CAWVRGSTDTQYF.

The J gene is TRBJ2-7, the V gene TRBV7-8; 10 nucleotides agree with TRBD2. Germline CDR1 and CDR2: SGHVS and FQNEAQ. Germline trimming cut 5 bases from V and 4 bases from J; bases unmatched to any gene: 8. The CDR3 length is 15 residues. CDR3 amino acids: CASSRASGRGYEQYF. CDR3 DNA sequence: TGTGCCAGCAGCCGGGCTAGCGGGAGAGGGTACGAGCAGTACTTC.

This chain joins TRBV30 and TRBJ1-4, with D unclear. Trimming pared 3 bases from V and 7 bases from J, leaving 12 bases between. This CDR3 is 13 amino acids long. Germline values: CDR1 GTSNPN, CDR2 SVGIG (reference sequence). The CDR3 sequence is CAWSVQLVEKLFF. CDR3 DNA sequence: TGTGCCTGGAGCGTGCAGTTGGTTGAAAAACTGTTTTTT.

The rearrangement joins TRBV24-1 to TRBJ2-2; 7 bases align to TRBD1. The CDR3 is 15 amino acids. Germline CDR1 KGHDR, CDR2 SFDVKD. The ends lost 5 bases at V and 3 bases at J; junction bases unmatched: 5. CDR3 nucleotide sequence: TGTGCCACCAGTGCTGGACAGGACTACACCGGGGAGCTGTTTTTT. Its translation is CATSAGQDYTGELFF.

This chain uses TRBV10-1 with TRBJ2-3; D might be TRBD2 (6 bases). Deletions cut 5 bases from V and 3 bases from J, with 9 bases between. Germline CDR1 is WNHNN and CDR2 is SYGVQD (reference sequence). The CDR3 runs 13 residues. The CDR3 region is CASSRLVTDTQYF. CDR3 nucleotide sequence: TGCGCCAGCAGTAGACTAGTAACAGATACGCAGTATTTT.

The gene calls are TRBV19 and TRBJ2-2, with 14 bases matching TRBD2. CDR1 LNHDA and CDR2 SQIVND come from the germline V gene (reference sequence). Unmatched junction bases numbered 8, after V lost 5 bases and J lost 6 bases. The CDR3 is made up of 17 amino acids. CDR3 residues: CASSHGLAGGLSGELFF. The CDR3, as DNA: TGTGCCAGTAGTCATGGACTAGCGGGAGGATTATCCGGGGAGCTGTTTTTT.

This chain uses TRBV29-1 with TRBJ2-1, with 9 bases aligning to TRBD2. Per the germline V gene, CDR1 is SQVTM and CDR2 is ANQGSEA. This CDR3 has 13 residues. V gave up 4 bases and J gave up 15 bases; unmatched junction bases: 13. CDR3 DNA: TGCAGCGTTGTGATGATGAGCGCGGGGGGGGTGTTCTTC. Encoded protein: CSVVMMSAGGVFF.

The CDR3 DNA is TGTGCCAGCAGCCAAGGGACTAGCGACACAGATACGCAGTATTTT. This gives the protein CASSQGTSDTDTQYF. The rearrangement joins TRBV3-1 (or the pseudogene TRBV3-2) to TRBJ2-3, with TRBD2 identical over 9 bases. In germline, CDR1 is LGHDT, CDR2 YNNKEL (reference sequence). The V and J ends lost 1 base and 2 bases, in that order; junction bases with no gene match: 1. The CDR3 totals 15 residues.

The V and J genes are TRBV3-1 (or the pseudogene TRBV3-2) and TRBJ2-7, with TRBD2 as a possible D gene (5 bases). Trimming took 2 bases from V and 6 from J, leaving 20 bases between them. The germline V gene has CDR1 LGHDT and CDR2 YNNKEL (reference sequence). CDR3 length equals 16 residues. The CDR3, as DNA: TGTGCCAGCAGCCAACGTAGGTGGTCAGGAAGCGGCGAGCAGTACTTC. Encoded protein: CASSQRRWSGSGEQYF.

The J gene is TRBJ2-7, the V gene TRBV5-4; D unresolved. CDR3 size: 15 residues. Germline-derived CDR1 and CDR2 are SGHNT and YYREEE (reference sequence). V lost 4 bases and J 0 bases, leaving 14 bases between the germline ends. The CDR3 DNA sequence: TGTGCCAGCAGCCGGCTGGCGGTTAGCTCCTACGAGCAGTACTTC. Residues: CASSRLAVSSYEQYF.

The table lists this clone with a count of one. The rearrangement links TRBV19 to TRBJ2-3, with TRBD1 matching over 7 bases. Per the germline V gene, CDR1 is LNHDA and CDR2 is SQIVND (reference sequence). The CDR3 is made up of 15 amino acids. Trimming at V came to 3 bases and at J to 2 bases, leaving 5 bases not matched to a gene. This chain's CDR3 is CASSIGDRVTDTQYF. For the CDR3, the DNA is TGTGCCAGTAGTATTGGAGACAGGGTCACAGATACGCAGTATTTT.

CDR3 nucleotides: TGCGCCAGCACTGCAGGACCGGGACAGGGGGTGGGTGAAAAACTGTTTTTT. It is translated as CASTAGPGQGVGEKLFF. This chain connects TRBV10-2 to TRBJ1-4, with 11 bases that match TRBD1. Germline CDR1 reads WSHSY; CDR2 reads SAAADI. Unmatched junction bases numbered 14, after V lost 7 bases and J lost 7 bases. The CDR3 has 17 residues.

J is TRBJ1-1 and V is TRBV10-1; 10 positions agree with TRBD1. The germline V gene encodes CDR1 WNHNN and CDR2 SYGVQD (reference sequence). The junction had 14 bases not matched to a gene; V was cut back by 6 bases and J by 7 bases. This CDR3 comprises 16 residues. DNA of the CDR3: TGCGCCAGCAGGAAAAGACTGGACAGGGGGGACCATGAAGCTTTCTTT. Its protein product is CASRKRLDRGDHEAFF.

CDR3 region: CASSLTFLRGLAAGEQFF. Written as DNA, the CDR3 is TGTGCCAGCAGTTTAACGTTTTTACGCGGACTAGCGGCAGGTGAGCAGTTCTTC. This chain uses TRBV28 with TRBJ2-1; TRBD2 matches 10 bases. The CDR3 spans 18 residues. CDR1 and CDR2 (germline): MDHEN, SYDVKM. With V trimmed by 2 bases and J by 9 bases, 16 bases remained unmatched.

J is TRBJ1-2 and V is TRBV29-1, with 12 bases aligning to TRBD1. V lost 3 bases to trimming and J lost 4 bases; unmatched junction nucleotides: 12. The length of the CDR3 is 17 residues. CDR1 SQVTM and CDR2 ANQGSEA come from the germline V gene. In nucleotides, the CDR3 is TGCAGCGTTGACCCCGGGACAGGGGGCATAGTCGGCTATGGCTACACCTTC. This translates into CSVDPGTGGIVGYGYTF.

This chain joins TRBV2 and TRBJ2-2, with 9 bases that match TRBD1. Germline values: CDR1 SNHLY, CDR2 FYNNEI. V shed 4 bases and J 7 bases; nucleotides not matched to a gene: 4. CDR3 size: 14 residues. CDR3 bases: TGTGCCAGCAGTGGGACAGGGGTTGGCGGGGAGCTGTTTTTT. Protein: CASSGTGVGGELFF. Full variable domain (outside the CDR3, taken from reference TRBV2 and TRBJ2-2): EPEVTQTPSHQVTQMGQEVILRCVPISNHLYFYWYRQILGQKVEFLVSFYNNEISEKSEIFDDQFSVERPDGSNFTLKIRSTKLEDSAMYFCASSGTGVGGELFFGEGSRLTVL.